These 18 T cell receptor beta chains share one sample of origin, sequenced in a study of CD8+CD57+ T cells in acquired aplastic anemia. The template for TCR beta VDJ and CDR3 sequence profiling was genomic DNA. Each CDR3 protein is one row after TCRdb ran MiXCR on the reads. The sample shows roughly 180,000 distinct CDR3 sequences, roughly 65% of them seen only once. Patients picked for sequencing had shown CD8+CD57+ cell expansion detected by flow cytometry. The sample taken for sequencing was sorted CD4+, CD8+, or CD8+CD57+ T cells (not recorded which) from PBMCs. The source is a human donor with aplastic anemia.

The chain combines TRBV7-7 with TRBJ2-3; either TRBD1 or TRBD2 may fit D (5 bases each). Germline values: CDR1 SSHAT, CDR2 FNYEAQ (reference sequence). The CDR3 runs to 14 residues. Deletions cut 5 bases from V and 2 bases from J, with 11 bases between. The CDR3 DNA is TGTGCCAGCAGCCCGGGGCTCCCCACAGATACGCAGTATTTT. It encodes CASSPGLPTDTQYF. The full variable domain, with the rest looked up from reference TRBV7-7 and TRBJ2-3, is GAGVSQSPRYKVTKRGQDVTLRCDPISSHATLYWYQQALGQGPEFLTYFNYEAQPDKSGLPSDRFSAERPEGSISTLTIQRTEQRDSAMYRCASSPGLPTDTQYFGPGTRLTVL.

The CDR3 coding sequence is TGCGCCAGCAGCTTGCCGGGACAGGGCGCAGATACGCAGTATTTT. This sequence encodes CASSLPGQGADTQYF. The V gene is TRBV5-1, the J gene TRBJ2-3, with TRBD1 matching 9 bases. Per the germline V gene, CDR1 is SGHRS and CDR2 is YFSETQ. J gave up 4 bases and V 1 base, and 4 bases lay outside the gene matches. The CDR3 loop spans 15 amino acids.

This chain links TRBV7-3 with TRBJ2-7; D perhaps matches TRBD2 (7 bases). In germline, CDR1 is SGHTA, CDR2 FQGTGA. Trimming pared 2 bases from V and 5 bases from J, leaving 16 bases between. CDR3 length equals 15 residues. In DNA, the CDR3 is TGTGCCAGCAGCTTAGCGGGGGCGGTGGGGGACGAGCAGTACTTC. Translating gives CASSLAGAVGDEQYF.

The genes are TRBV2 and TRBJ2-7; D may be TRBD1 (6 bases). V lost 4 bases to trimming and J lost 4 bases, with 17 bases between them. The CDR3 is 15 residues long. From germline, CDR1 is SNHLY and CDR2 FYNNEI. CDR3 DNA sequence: TGTGCCAGCAGTGCTCTCGAAGACAGGTCTTACGAGCAGTACTTC. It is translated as CASSALEDRSYEQYF.

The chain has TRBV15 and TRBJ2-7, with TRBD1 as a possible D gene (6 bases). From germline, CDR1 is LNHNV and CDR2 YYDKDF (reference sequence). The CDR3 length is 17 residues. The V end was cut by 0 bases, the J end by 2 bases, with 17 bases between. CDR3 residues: CATSRDSARTATYEQYF. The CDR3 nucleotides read TGTGCCACCAGCAGAGATTCGGCCCGGACAGCAACCTACGAGCAGTACTTC.

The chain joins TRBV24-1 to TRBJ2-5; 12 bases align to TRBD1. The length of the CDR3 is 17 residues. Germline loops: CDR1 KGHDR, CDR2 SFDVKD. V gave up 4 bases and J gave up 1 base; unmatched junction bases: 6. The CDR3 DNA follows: TGTGCCACCAGTGACCCGGGACAGGGGGCGCGCCAAGAGACCCAGTACTTC. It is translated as CATSDPGQGARQETQYF.

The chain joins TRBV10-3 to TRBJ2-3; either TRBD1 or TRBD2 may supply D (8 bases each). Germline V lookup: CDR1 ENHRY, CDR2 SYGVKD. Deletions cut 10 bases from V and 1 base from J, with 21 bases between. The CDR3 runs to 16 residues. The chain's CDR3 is CASTGGAGARTDTQYF. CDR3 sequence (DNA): TGTGCCAGTACAGGGGGAGCGGGGGCCCGCACAGATACGCAGTATTTT.

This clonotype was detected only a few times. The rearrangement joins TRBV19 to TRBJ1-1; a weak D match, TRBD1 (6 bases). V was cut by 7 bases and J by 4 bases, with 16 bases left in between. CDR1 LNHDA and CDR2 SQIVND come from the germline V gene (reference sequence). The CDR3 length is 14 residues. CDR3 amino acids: CASTISGVGTEAFF. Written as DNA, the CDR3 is TGTGCCAGTACCATCTCAGGGGTGGGCACTGAAGCTTTCTTT.

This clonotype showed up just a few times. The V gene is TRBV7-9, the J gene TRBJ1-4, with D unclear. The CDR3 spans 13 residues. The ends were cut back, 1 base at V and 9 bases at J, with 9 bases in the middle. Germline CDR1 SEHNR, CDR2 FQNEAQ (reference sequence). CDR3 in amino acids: CASSLGLTQKLFF. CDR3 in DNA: TGTGCCAGCAGCTTAGGCCTTACCCAAAAACTGTTTTTT.

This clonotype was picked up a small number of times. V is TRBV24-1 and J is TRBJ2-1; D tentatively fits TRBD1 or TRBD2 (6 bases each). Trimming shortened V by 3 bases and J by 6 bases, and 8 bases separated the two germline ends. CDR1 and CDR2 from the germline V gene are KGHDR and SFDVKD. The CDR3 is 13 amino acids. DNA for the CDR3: TGTGCCACCAGTGATGGGGGGCCCAATGAGCAGTTCTTC. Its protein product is CATSDGGPNEQFF.

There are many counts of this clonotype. The CDR3 nucleotides are TGTGCCAGCAGTGAAGTAAGGGCAGGGGCTAACACTGAAGCTTTCTTT. This sequence encodes CASSEVRAGANTEAFF. The genes are TRBV2 and TRBJ1-1; tentative D call: TRBD1 (6 bases). CDR3 length equals 16 residues. The V end lost 1 base, the J end lost 2 bases, and 14 bases lay between the germline ends. Germline lookup yields CDR1 SNHLY and CDR2 FYNNEI.

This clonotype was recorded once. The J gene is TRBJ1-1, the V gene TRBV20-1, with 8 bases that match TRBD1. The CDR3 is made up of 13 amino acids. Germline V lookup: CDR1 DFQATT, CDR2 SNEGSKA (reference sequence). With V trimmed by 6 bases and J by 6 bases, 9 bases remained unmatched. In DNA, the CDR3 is TGCAGTGCCCCGACAGGGGAGTCGGCTGAAGCTTTCTTT. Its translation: CSAPTGESAEAFF.

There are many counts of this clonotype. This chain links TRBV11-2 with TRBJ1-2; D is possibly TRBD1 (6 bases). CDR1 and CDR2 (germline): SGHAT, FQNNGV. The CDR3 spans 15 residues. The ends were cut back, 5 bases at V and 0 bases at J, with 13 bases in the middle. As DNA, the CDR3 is TGTGCCAGCAGCCCTTATACAGGGTCTAACTATGGCTACACCTTC. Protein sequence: CASSPYTGSNYGYTF.

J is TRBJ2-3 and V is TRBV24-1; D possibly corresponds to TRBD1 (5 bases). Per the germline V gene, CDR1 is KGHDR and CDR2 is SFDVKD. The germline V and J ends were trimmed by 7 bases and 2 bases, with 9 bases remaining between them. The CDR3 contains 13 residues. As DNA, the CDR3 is TGTGCCACCAGGAAGGGGCCCACAGATACGCAGTATTTT. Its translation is CATRKGPTDTQYF.

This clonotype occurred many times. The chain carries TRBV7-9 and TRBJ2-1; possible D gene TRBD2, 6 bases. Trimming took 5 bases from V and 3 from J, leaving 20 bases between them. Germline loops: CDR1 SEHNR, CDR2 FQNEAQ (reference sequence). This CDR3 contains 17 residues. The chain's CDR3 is CASSLVGGVSGYNEQFF. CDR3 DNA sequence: TGTGCCAGCAGCCTAGTGGGAGGCGTCTCCGGCTACAATGAGCAGTTCTTC.

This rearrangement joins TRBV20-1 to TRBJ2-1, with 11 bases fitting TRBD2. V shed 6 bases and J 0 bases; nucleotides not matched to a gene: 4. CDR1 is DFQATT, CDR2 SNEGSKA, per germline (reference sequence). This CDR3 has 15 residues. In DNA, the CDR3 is TGCAGTGCGAGGACTAGCGGGTACTCCTACAATGAGCAGTTCTTC. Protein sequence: CSARTSGYSYNEQFF.

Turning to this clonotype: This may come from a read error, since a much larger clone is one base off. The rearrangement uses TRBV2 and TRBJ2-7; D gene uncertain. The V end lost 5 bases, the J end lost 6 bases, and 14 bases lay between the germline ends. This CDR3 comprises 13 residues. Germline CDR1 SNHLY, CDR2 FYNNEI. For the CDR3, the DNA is TGTGCCAGCAGTAACTCCTCTGCCGCCGAGCAGTACTTC. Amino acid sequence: CASSNSSAAEQYF.

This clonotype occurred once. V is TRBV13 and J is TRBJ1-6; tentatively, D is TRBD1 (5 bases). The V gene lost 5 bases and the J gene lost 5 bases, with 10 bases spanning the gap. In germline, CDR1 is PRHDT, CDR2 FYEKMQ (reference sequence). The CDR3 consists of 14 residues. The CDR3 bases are TGTGCCAGCAGCCCCGGGACGGATAATTCACCCCTCCACTTT. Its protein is CASSPGTDNSPLHF.